These 11 T cell receptor beta chains were all obtained from the same sample, sequenced in a study of blood T cell repertoires in COVID-19. Libraries were prepared by immunoSEQ multiplex PCR; TCRdb keeps only in-frame clonotypes and omits some of them. The data hold about 190,000 clones, with around 90% observed a single time. Sequences were obtained from peripheral blood. The receptors were gathered from a human donor in a cohort sampled during active COVID-19.

CDR3 in amino acids: CASSLTLASDTQYF. CDR3 nucleotides: TGTGCCAGCAGCTTGACCCTAGCATCAGATACGCAGTATTTT. The V gene is TRBV5-6, the J gene TRBJ2-3, with a weak D call TRBD2 (5 bases). Trimming took 1 base from V and 4 from J, leaving 10 bases between them. CDR1 and CDR2 (germline): SGHDT, YYEEEE. The CDR3 covers 14 residues. Together with reference TRBV5-6 and TRBJ2-3, the CDR3 gives the full variable domain: DAGVTQSPTHLIKTRGQQVTLRCSPKSGHDTVSWYQQALGQGPQFIFQYYEEEERQRGNFPDRFSGHQFPNYSSELNVNALLLGDSALYLCASSLTLASDTQYFGPGTRLTVL.

This chain joins TRBV7-2 and TRBJ2-3; 9 nucleotides agree with TRBD1. The CDR3 spans 15 residues. V shed 6 bases and J 1 base; nucleotides not matched to a gene: 5. Germline lookup yields CDR1 SGHTA and CDR2 FQGNSA. In DNA form, the CDR3 reads TGTGCCAGCAGTTTTGACAGGGGGGGCACAGATACGCAGTATTTT. Residues: CASSFDRGGTDTQYF. Using reference TRBV7-2 and TRBJ2-3 for the parts outside the CDR3, the full variable domain is GAGVSQSPSNKVTEKGKDVELRCDPISGHTALYWYRQSLGQGLEFLIYFQGNSAPDKSGLPSDRFSAERTGGSVSTLTIQRTQQEDSAVYLCASSFDRGGTDTQYFGPGTRLTVL.

V and J are TRBV7-9 and TRBJ2-5; D is perhaps TRBD1 (6 bases). V was clipped by 5 bases and J by 4 bases, with 11 bases between them. CDR1 is SEHNR and CDR2 is FQNEAQ in the germline V gene (reference sequence). This CDR3 is built from 13 residues. CDR3 nucleotides: TGTGCCAGCAGCAGGACAGCCCTAGAGACCCAGTACTTC. It specifies CASSRTALETQYF.

This chain connects TRBV27 to TRBJ2-7; the match to TRBD1 covers 7 bases. Trimming cost V 5 bases and J 6 bases; bases outside gene matches: 13. The CDR3 totals 15 residues. Per the germline V gene, CDR1 is MNHEY and CDR2 is SMNVEV (reference sequence). This CDR3 is CASSTRGQVSGEQYF. The DNA for the CDR3 is TGTGCCAGCAGTACCAGAGGACAGGTATCCGGCGAGCAGTACTTC.

The J gene is TRBJ2-7, the V gene TRBV11-2; a weak D match, TRBD1 (6 bases). The CDR3 contains 14 residues. V lost 4 bases, J lost 3 bases, and 13 bases lay in between. CDR1 and CDR2 (germline): SGHAT, FQNNGV. In nucleotides, the CDR3 is TGTGCCAGCAGCTCAGGGACACCAGACTACGAGCAGTACTTC. It specifies CASSSGTPDYEQYF.

The rearrangement joins TRBV2 to TRBJ2-7, with D maybe TRBD1 (6 bases). The V end was cut by 7 bases, the J end by 6 bases, with 13 bases between. Germline assignment: CDR1 SNHLY and CDR2 FYNNEI. The CDR3 is 12 residues long. The CDR3 bases are TGTGCCAGCAAGGAACAGGGACCCGAGCAGTACTTC. As protein: CASKEQGPEQYF. Full variable domain (remainder filled in from reference TRBV2 and TRBJ2-7): EPEVTQTPSHQVTQMGQEVILRCVPISNHLYFYWYRQILGQKVEFLVSFYNNEISEKSEIFDDQFSVERPDGSNFTLKIRSTKLEDSAMYFCASKEQGPEQYFGPGTRLTVT.

The chain carries TRBV6-5 and TRBJ1-3; TRBD1 matches 10 bases. CDR1 and CDR2 (germline): MNHEY, SVGAGI. V was pared by 2 bases and J by 4 bases, with 5 bases of the junction left unmatched. The CDR3 length is 16 residues. CDR3 protein: CASSYGQGVSGNTIYF. In nucleotides, the CDR3 is TGTGCCAGCAGTTACGGACAGGGGGTTTCGGGAAACACCATATATTTT.

The chain recombines TRBV9 with TRBJ2-5; D perhaps matches TRBD1 (6 bases). The CDR3 is 18 residues long. V lost 4 bases and J 3 bases, leaving 25 bases between the germline ends. Germline CDR1 reads SGDLS; CDR2 reads YYNGEE. CDR3 protein: CASSIVPGHGSGEETQYF. CDR3 nucleotide sequence: TGTGCCAGCAGCATCGTCCCGGGACACGGAAGTGGGGAAGAGACCCAGTACTTC.

The rearrangement uses TRBV6-5 and TRBJ1-2, with TRBD1 as a possible D gene (5 bases). The V end was cut by 7 bases, the J end by 6 bases, with 12 bases between. CDR3 length: 12 residues. Germline V gene lookup returns CDR1 MNHEY and CDR2 SVGAGI. CDR3 loop: CASMVGGDGYTF. Here the CDR3 DNA reads TGTGCCAGCATGGTGGGAGGGGATGGCTACACCTTC.

This chain links TRBV6-5 with TRBJ2-7; a possible D gene is TRBD1 (6 bases). The CDR3 has 15 amino acids. Germline V lookup: CDR1 MNHEY, CDR2 SVGAGI. The V end was cut by 6 bases, the J end by 5 bases, with 20 bases between. This CDR3 is CASRLRGAGSHEQYF. The CDR3 bases are TGTGCCAGCAGGCTCAGGGGCGCTGGGTCCCACGAGCAGTACTTC.

This clone was counted between two and nine times. This rearrangement joins TRBV2 to TRBJ1-6; D perhaps matches TRBD1 (6 bases). Per germline, CDR1 SNHLY and CDR2 FYNNEI. There are 14 residues in the CDR3. The ends were cut back, 6 bases at V and 8 bases at J, with 14 bases in the middle. CDR3: CASRTRGGDSPLHF. The CDR3 region has the DNA TGTGCCAGCAGGACCCGAGGGGGGGATTCACCCCTCCACTTT.